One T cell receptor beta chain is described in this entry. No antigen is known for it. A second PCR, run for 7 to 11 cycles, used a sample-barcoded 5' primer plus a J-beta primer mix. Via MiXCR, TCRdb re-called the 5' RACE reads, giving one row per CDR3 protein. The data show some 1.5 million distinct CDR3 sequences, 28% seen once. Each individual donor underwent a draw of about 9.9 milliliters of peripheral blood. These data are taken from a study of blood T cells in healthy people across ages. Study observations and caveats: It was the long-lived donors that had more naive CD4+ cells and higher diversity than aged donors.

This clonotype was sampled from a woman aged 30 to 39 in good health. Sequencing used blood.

CDR3 coding DNA: TGTGCCAGCAGCCTAACATCATTACTTTACAATGAGCAGTTCTTC. Its translation is CASSLTSLLYNEQFF. This rearrangement joins TRBV12-3 or TRBV12-4 to TRBJ2-1; D is unclear. The CDR3 length is 15 residues. Deletions cut 6 bases from V and 4 bases from J, with 16 bases between.